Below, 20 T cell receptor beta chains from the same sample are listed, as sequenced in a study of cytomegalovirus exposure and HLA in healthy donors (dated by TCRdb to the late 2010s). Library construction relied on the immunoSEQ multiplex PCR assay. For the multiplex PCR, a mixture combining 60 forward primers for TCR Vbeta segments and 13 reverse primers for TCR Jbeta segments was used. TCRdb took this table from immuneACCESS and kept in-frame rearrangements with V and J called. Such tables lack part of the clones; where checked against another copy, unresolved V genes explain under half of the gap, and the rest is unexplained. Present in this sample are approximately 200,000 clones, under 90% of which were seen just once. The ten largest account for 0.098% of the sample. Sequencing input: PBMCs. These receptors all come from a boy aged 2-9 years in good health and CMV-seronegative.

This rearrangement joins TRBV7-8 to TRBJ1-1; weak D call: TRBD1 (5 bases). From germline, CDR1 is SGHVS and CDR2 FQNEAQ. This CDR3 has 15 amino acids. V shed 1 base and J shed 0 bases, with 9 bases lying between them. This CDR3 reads CASSLVGGLNTEAFF. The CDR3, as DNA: TGTGCCAGCAGCTTAGTGGGGGGATTGAACACTGAAGCTTTCTTT.

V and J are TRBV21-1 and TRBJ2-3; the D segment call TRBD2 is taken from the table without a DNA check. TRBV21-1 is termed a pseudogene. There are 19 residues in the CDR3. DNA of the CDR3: TGTGCCAGCACCGGGACTAGCGGGGGGGGAACCGTAAGCACAGATACGCAGTATTTT. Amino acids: CASTGTSGGGTVSTDTQYF.

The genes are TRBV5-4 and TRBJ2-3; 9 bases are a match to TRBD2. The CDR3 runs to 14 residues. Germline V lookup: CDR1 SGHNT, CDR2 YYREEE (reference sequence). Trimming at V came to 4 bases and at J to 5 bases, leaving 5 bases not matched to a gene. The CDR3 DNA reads TGTGCCAGCAGCCCCCGCGGGGGGGAAGATACGCAGTATTTT. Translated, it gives CASSPRGGEDTQYF.

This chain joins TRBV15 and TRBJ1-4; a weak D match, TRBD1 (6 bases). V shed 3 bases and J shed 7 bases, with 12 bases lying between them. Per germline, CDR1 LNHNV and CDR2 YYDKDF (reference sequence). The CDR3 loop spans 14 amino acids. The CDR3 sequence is CATSSQGSGEKLFF. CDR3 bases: TGTGCCACCAGCAGTCAGGGGAGCGGTGAAAAACTGTTTTTT.

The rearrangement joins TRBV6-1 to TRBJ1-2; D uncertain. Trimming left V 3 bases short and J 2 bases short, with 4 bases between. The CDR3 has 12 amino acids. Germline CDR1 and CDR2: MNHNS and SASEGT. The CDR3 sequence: CASSERNYGYTF. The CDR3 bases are TGTGCCAGCAGTGAGAGGAACTATGGCTACACCTTC.

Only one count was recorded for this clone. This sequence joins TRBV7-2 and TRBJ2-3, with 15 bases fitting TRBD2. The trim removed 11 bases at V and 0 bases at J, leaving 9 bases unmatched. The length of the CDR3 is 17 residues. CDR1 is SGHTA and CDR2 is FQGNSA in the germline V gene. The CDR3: CASRTSGGAASTDTQYF. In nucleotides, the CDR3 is TGTGCCTCCCGGACTAGCGGGGGGGCGGCGAGCACAGATACGCAGTATTTT.

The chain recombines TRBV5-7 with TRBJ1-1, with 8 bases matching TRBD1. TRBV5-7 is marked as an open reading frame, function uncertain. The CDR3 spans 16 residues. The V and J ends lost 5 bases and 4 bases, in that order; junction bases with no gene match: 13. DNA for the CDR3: TGTGCCAGCAGTACGATGACAGGGGAGGGGGCCACTGAAGCTTTCTTT. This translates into CASSTMTGEGATEAFF.

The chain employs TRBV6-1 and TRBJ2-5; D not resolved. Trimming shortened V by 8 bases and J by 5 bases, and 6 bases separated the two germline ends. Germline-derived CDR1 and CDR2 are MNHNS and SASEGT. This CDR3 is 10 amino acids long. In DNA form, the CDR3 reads TGTGCCAGCTCCAGGGAGACCCAGTACTTC. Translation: CASSRETQYF.

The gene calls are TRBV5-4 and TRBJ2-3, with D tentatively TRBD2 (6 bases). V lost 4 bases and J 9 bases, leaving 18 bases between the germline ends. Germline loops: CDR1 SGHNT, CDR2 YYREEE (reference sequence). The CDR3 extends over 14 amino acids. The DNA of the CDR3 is TGTGCCAGCAGCCATCCGGGCGGGATGAAAACGCAGTATTTT. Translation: CASSHPGGMKTQYF. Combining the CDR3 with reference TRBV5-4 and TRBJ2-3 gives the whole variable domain ETGVTQSPTHLIKTRGQQVTLRCSSQSGHNTVSWYQQALGQGPQFIFQYYREEENGRGNFPPRFSGLQFPNYSSELNVNALELDDSALYLCASSHPGGMKTQYFGPGTRLTVL.

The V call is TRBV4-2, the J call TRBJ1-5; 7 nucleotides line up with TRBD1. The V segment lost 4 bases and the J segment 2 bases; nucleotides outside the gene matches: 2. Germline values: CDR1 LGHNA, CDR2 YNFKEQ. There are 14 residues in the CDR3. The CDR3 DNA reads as TGTGCCAGCAGCCTAGGGACAGGCAATCAGCCCCAGCATTTT. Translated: CASSLGTGNQPQHF.

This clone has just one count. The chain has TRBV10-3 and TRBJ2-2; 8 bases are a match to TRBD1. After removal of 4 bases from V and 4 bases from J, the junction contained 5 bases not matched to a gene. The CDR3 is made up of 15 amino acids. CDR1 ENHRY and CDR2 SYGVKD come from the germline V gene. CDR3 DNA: TGTGCCATCAGTGCGCAGGGGGCAAGCACCGGGGAGCTGTTTTTT. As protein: CAISAQGASTGELFF.

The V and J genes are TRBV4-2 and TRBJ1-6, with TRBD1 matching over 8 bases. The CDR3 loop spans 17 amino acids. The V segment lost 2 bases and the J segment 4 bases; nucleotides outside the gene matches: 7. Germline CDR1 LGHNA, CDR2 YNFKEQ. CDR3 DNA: TGTGCCAGCAGCCAAACACTACAGGGGGGATATAATTCACCCCTCCACTTT. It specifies CASSQTLQGGYNSPLHF.

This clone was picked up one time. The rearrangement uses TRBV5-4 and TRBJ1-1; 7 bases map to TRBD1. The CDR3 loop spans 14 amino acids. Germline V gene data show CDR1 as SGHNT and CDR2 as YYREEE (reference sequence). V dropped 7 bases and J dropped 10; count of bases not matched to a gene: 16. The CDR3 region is CASSSGGLTRAAFF. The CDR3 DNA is TGTGCCAGCTCCTCAGGGGGGCTGACAAGGGCAGCTTTCTTT.

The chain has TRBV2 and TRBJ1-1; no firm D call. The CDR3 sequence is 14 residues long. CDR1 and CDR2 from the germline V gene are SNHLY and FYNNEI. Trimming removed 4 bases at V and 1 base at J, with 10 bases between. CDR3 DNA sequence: TGTGCCAGCAGTGGCCGTCGACAGAACACTGAAGCTTTCTTT. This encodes CASSGRRQNTEAFF. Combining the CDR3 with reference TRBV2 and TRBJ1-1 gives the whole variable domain EPEVTQTPSHQVTQMGQEVILRCVPISNHLYFYWYRQILGQKVEFLVSFYNNEISEKSEIFDDQFSVERPDGSNFTLKIRSTKLEDSAMYFCASSGRRQNTEAFFGQGTRLTVV.

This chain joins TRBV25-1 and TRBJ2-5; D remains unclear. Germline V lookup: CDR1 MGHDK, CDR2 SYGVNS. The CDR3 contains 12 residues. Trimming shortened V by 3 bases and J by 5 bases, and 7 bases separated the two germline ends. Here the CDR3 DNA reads TGTGCCAGCAGTGAGAGGCGGGAGACCCAGTACTTC. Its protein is CASSERRETQYF.

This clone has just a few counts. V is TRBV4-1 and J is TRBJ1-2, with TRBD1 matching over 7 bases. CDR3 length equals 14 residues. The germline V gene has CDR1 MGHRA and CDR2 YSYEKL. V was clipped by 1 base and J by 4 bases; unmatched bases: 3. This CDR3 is CASSQGQGSYGYTF. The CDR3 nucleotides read TGCGCCAGCAGCCAAGGACAGGGATCCTATGGCTACACCTTC.

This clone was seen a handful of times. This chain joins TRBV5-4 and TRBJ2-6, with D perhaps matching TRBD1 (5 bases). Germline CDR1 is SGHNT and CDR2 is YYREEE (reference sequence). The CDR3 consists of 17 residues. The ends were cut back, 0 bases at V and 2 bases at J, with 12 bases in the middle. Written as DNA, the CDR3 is TGTGCCAGCAGCTTGGAGGCAGGGCCCCCTGGGGCCAACGTCCTGACTTTC. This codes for CASSLEAGPPGANVLTF.

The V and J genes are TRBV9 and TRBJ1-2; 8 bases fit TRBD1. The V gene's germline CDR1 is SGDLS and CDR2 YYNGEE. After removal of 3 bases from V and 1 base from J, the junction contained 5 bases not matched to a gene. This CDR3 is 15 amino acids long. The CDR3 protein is CASSATGGVNYGYTF. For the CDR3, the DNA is TGTGCCAGCAGCGCAACAGGGGGGGTTAACTATGGCTACACCTTC.

The CDR3 DNA follows: TGTGCCAGCAGCTTGGGGACAGTGAACACTGAAGCTTTCTTT. It translates to CASSLGTVNTEAFF. V is TRBV7-8 and J is TRBJ1-1, with 7 positions matching TRBD1. Germline values: CDR1 SGHVS, CDR2 FQNEAQ. The junction had 1 base not matched to a gene; V was cut back by 3 bases and J by 0 bases. The CDR3 has 14 amino acids.

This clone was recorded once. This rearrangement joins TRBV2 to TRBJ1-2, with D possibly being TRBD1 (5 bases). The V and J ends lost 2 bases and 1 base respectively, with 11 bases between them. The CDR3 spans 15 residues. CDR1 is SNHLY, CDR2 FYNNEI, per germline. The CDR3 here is CASSEFREVNYGYTF. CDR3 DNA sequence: TGTGCCAGCAGTGAATTCAGGGAGGTTAACTATGGCTACACCTTC.